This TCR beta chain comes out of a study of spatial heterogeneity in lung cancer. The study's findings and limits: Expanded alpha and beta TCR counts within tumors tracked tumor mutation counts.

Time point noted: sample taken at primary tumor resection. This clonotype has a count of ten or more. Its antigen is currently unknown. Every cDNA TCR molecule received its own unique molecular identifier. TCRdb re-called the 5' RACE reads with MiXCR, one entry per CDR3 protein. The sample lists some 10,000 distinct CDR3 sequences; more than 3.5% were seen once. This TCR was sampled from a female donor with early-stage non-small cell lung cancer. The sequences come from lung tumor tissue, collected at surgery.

The CDR3 spells CASSYYETQYF. In DNA form, the CDR3 reads TGTGCCAGCAGTTACTATGAGACCCAGTACTTC. The V call is TRBV6-5, the J call TRBJ2-5; D uncertain. Per the germline V gene, CDR1 is MNHEY and CDR2 is SVGAGI. V was pared by 1 base and J by 5 bases, with 2 bases between. CDR3 size: 11 residues.